One T cell receptor beta chain is described in this entry. What it binds is unknown. This sample is drawn from a study of post-analysis software for immune sequencing data. Background on the study: Some patients lacked subtype; others had relapsing-remitting, secondary progressive or progressive-relapsing disease. General study findings and limits: The study found TRBV5-6, TRBV5-1 and TRBV20-1 among five TRBV segments more frequent in patients than controls. F measure showed strong co-clustering of same-batch samples. Those with multiple sclerosis, the patient group, showed significantly lower normalized Chao1 diversity than controls.

Germline V gene lookup returns CDR1 MNHEY and CDR2 SVGAGI. V lost 0 bases, J lost 7 bases, and 11 bases stayed unmatched. The length of the CDR3 is 16 residues. The library was made from cDNA and included unique molecular identifiers. Around 500,000 cDNA molecules came from around 1 to 9.1 million T cells. TCRdb reprocessed the PCR reads with MiXCR, giving one entry per CDR3 protein. The sample has about 540,000 distinct CDR3 sequences; about a third are singletons. The sequence was obtained from a girl aged 2-17 years with multiple sclerosis. The rearrangement joins TRBV6-5 to TRBJ2-7, with 8 bases identical to TRBD2. Specimen: blood. CDR3 coding DNA: TGTGCCAGCAGTTACTCGTGGCGGGGGGTCGTCGATGAGCAGTACTTC. Amino acids: CASSYSWRGVVDEQYF.